One and the same sample provided the 9 T cell receptor beta chains below, sequenced in a study of T cells after yellow fever vaccination. A single record per CDR3 protein comes from TCRdb applying MiXCR to the 5' RACE reads. The sample has under 30,000 distinct CDR3 sequences; around 5% are singletons. Sequencing was performed on CD8+ T cells sorted from PBMCs, taken 10 days after the yellow fever booster vaccination. These receptors were taken from a man aged 25-45 years who received the YFV17D yellow fever vaccine.

This clonotype was observed at least ten times. The rearrangement links TRBV10-3 to TRBJ2-1, with D tentatively TRBD2 (5 bases). The CDR3 extends over 14 amino acids. With 0 bases removed from V and 9 bases from J, the gap between germline ends came to 12 bases. The germline gives CDR1 ENHRY, CDR2 SYGVKD. This CDR3 reads CAISESRADLEQFF. In DNA, the CDR3 is TGTGCCATCAGTGAGTCGAGGGCAGATCTTGAGCAGTTCTTC.

Many counts were recorded for this clonotype. The V and J genes are TRBV6-2 or TRBV6-3 and TRBJ2-1; 9 bases agree with TRBD2. CDR1 and CDR2 from the germline V gene are MNHEY and SVGEGT. The length of the CDR3 is 14 residues. J gave up 5 bases and V 4 bases, and 3 bases lay outside the gene matches. The CDR3 sequence: CASSLVAGDNEQFF. The CDR3 DNA reads TGTGCCAGCAGTTTGGTAGCGGGGGACAATGAGCAGTTCTTC.

Ten or more counts support this clonotype. The rearrangement uses TRBV5-1 and TRBJ2-2; D is unclear. The ends were cut back, 0 bases at V and 7 bases at J, with 10 bases in the middle. Germline CDR1 SGHRS, CDR2 YFSETQ. This CDR3 spans 14 amino acids. The CDR3 sequence is CASSLALPSGELFF. In DNA form, the CDR3 reads TGCGCCAGCAGCTTGGCCCTTCCCAGCGGGGAGCTGTTTTTT.

This clonotype has more than one count but fewer than ten. The chain employs TRBV11-2 and TRBJ1-1, with D unclear. Germline V gene data show CDR1 as SGHAT and CDR2 as FQNNGV. The CDR3 totals 15 residues. The V gene lost 2 bases and the J gene lost 5 bases, with 15 bases spanning the gap. CDR3 in DNA: TGTGCCAGCAGCTTACCAAGACTCCAACTAACTGAAGCTTTCTTT. It yields the protein CASSLPRLQLTEAFF.

In this sample, this clonotype turned up many times. The chain is built from TRBV2 and TRBJ2-2, with D possibly TRBD1 on 6 matching bases. V was cut by 7 bases and J by 4 bases, with 13 bases left in between. The germline V gene has CDR1 SNHLY and CDR2 FYNNEI. There are 14 residues in the CDR3. Here the CDR3 DNA reads TGTGCCAGCACCGAAGGGGGTACCACCGGGGAGCTGTTTTTT. Protein: CASTEGGTTGELFF.

This clonotype occurred many times. The chain is built from TRBV7-8 and TRBJ2-7, with D perhaps matching TRBD2 (6 bases). The germline V gene encodes CDR1 SGHVS and CDR2 FQNEAQ. V was pared by 5 bases and J by 1 base, with 18 bases between. CDR3 length: 16 residues. The CDR3 protein is CASSQEAGRSSYEQYF. CDR3 DNA sequence: TGTGCCAGCAGCCAAGAAGCGGGTCGGTCATCCTACGAGCAGTACTTC.

Many counts were recorded for this clonotype. The chain uses TRBV4-1 and TRBJ2-3; 8 positions agree with TRBD2. Germline V gene data show CDR1 as MGHRA and CDR2 as YSYEKL. This CDR3 has 18 amino acids. The V and J ends lost 3 bases and 6 bases, in that order; junction bases with no gene match: 17. CDR3 nucleotide sequence: TGCGCCAGCAGCCAGGTTACTATGAGCGGGACGGGAGGGGATACGCAGTATTTT. Translated, it gives CASSQVTMSGTGGDTQYF.

The chain links TRBV28 to TRBJ2-7, with 9 bases that match TRBD1. The CDR3 totals 14 residues. Germline V gene sequence: CDR1 MDHEN, CDR2 SYDVKM. V was pared by 5 bases and J by 4 bases, with 6 bases of the junction left unmatched. CDR3 loop: CASSPGQGIYEQYF. In DNA form, the CDR3 reads TGTGCCAGCAGTCCGGGACAGGGTATTTACGAGCAGTACTTC.

This clonotype was found many times. The rearrangement uses TRBV25-1 and TRBJ2-7; 10 nucleotides line up with TRBD2. The germline gives CDR1 MGHDK, CDR2 SYGVNS. CDR3 length: 17 residues. The V segment lost 6 bases and the J segment 3 bases; nucleotides outside the gene matches: 14. The CDR3 bases are TGTGCCAGCAGCGAAGGAGGGTGGGGGACTAGCGTCTACGAGCAGTACTTC. Residues: CASSEGGWGTSVYEQYF.